This T cell receptor (beta chain) is from a study of shared clonotypes between healthy human individuals. This clone was detected a few times. Here immunoSEQ multiplex PCR was the method, and the copy in TCRdb shows in-frame clones only, minus some. Among fewer than 3 million clones listed, 80% to 95% were seen once. This clonotype was obtained from a man aged 18 to 30 in good health. Some clones in this sample may be carry-over from other donors' samples. Sequenced material: naive CD4+ T cells from PBMCs. The subset is: CD45RA+ positively selected.

CDR3 sequence: CASSSFGEGTEAFF. CDR3 coding DNA: TGTGCCAGCAGTTCCTTTGGAGAGGGGACTGAAGCTTTCTTT. The chain is built from TRBV6-5 and TRBJ1-1; a possible D gene is TRBD1 (5 bases). There are 14 residues in the CDR3. The V gene lost 4 bases and the J gene lost 5 bases, with 14 bases spanning the gap. CDR1 and CDR2 from the germline V gene are MNHEY and SVGAGI.